Below are 19 T cell receptor beta chains sequenced from a single sample in a study of human T cells and chemical hapten exposure. MiXCR, applied by TCRdb to the RACE reads, yields one record per CDR3 protein. This table has 65,000 to 80,000 distinct CDR3 sequences, about 8.6% appearing once. Time point meaning: healthy volunteer bleed at 6 weeks. It was unfractionated whole blood from which total RNA was extracted. The sample taken for sequencing was whole blood. The receptors come from a male donor in good health. Some clones in this sample may be carry-over from other donors' samples.

This clonotype was picked up a small number of times. The chain is built from TRBV7-2 and TRBJ2-3; TRBD2 matches 11 bases. Germline V CDR1 and CDR2: SGHTA, FQGNSA. The CDR3 runs to 15 residues. With V trimmed by 4 bases and J by 13 bases, 13 bases remained unmatched. The DNA of the CDR3 is TGTGCCAGCAGCTCCTACCGTCTAGCGGGAGGAATGGAGTATTTT. Its protein is CASSSYRLAGGMEYF.

The chain joins TRBV11-2 to TRBJ2-3, with D possibly being TRBD1 (6 bases). The ends were cut back, 6 bases at V and 11 bases at J, with 27 bases in the middle. Germline V lookup: CDR1 SGHAT, CDR2 FQNNGV. The CDR3 totals 16 residues. The CDR3 coding sequence is TGTGCCAGCAGTCCCTTCGAAACCGGGATCCCGACAGGGCAGTATTTT. It encodes CASSPFETGIPTGQYF.

This clonotype was detected ten times or more. This rearrangement joins TRBV7-2 to TRBJ2-6; 9 bases match TRBD1. The germline CDR1 and CDR2 sequences are SGHTA and FQGNSA. This CDR3 contains 18 residues. The junction had 13 bases not matched to a gene; V was cut back by 10 bases and J by 0 bases. For the CDR3, the DNA is TGTGCCATATCGGCCGGGACAGGGCCCCTCTCTGGGGCCAACGTCCTGACTTTC. It codes for CAISAGTGPLSGANVLTF.

CDR3 protein: CASSLGGLGGLPDTQYF. The CDR3 DNA is TGTGCCAGCAGCTTAGGGGGCCTGGGCGGCCTGCCAGATACGCAGTATTTT. V is TRBV7-8 and J is TRBJ2-3; D might be TRBD1 (5 bases). CDR1 and CDR2 (germline): SGHVS, FQNEAQ. Deletions cut 1 base from V and 4 bases from J, with 18 bases between. The CDR3 is 17 amino acids. The entire variable domain, with the rest obtained from reference TRBV7-8 and TRBJ2-3, is as follows: GAGVSQSPRYKVAKRGQDVALRCDPISGHVSLFWYQQALGQGPEFLTYFQNEAQLDKSGLPSDRFFAERPEGSVSTLKIQRTQQEDSAVYLCASSLGGLGGLPDTQYFGPGTRLTVL.

This clonotype turned up a few times. The junction departs from the called germline gene at one end, perhaps through a read error. The rearrangement links TRBV29-1 to TRBJ1-1, with D unclear. The CDR3 extends over 11 amino acids. Per germline, CDR1 SQVTM and CDR2 ANQGSEA. The CDR3 nucleotides read TGCAGCGTTTCGGAGAACACTAAAGCTTTCTTT. Translation: CSVSENTKAFF.

The CDR3 loop is CAWRGTGNTEAFF. DNA for the CDR3: TGTGCCTGGAGGGGGACAGGGAACACTGAAGCTTTCTTT. The chain joins TRBV30 to TRBJ1-1; TRBD1 matches at 8 bases. V trimming: 3 bases; J trimming: 1 base; junction bases outside the gene matches: 1. The CDR3 totals 13 residues. Germline V CDR1 and CDR2: GTSNPN, SVGIG (reference sequence).

The chain employs TRBV27 and TRBJ1-1; D might be TRBD1 (5 bases). The germline CDR1 and CDR2 sequences are MNHEY and SMNVEV (reference sequence). The CDR3 has 18 amino acids. Trimming took 4 bases from V and 0 from J, leaving 21 bases between them. DNA of the CDR3: TGTGCCAGCAGTTCCCGATTTCGGCTTGGGGCTGTGAACACTGAAGCTTTCTTT. Its translation: CASSSRFRLGAVNTEAFF.

The sample holds a few counts of this clonotype. The chain combines TRBV20-1 with TRBJ1-1, with D uncertain. The ends were cut back, 4 bases at V and 0 bases at J, with 9 bases in the middle. The CDR3 totals 13 residues. CDR1 and CDR2 from the germline V gene are DFQATT and SNEGSKA (reference sequence). This chain's CDR3 is CSATDGMNTEAFF. The CDR3 DNA is TGCAGTGCTACGGACGGAATGAACACTGAAGCTTTCTTT.

This clonotype was counted many times. The chain employs TRBV7-3 and TRBJ1-1; 9 nucleotides match TRBD1. CDR1 is SGHTA, CDR2 FQGTGA, per germline. Germline trimming cut 0 bases from V and 6 bases from J; bases unmatched to any gene: 5. The CDR3 is 15 amino acids. The CDR3 region is CASSLTGQGSSEAFF. The CDR3 nucleotides are TGTGCCAGCAGCTTAACCGGACAGGGGTCCTCTGAAGCTTTCTTT.

This clonotype was counted a few times. The rearrangement links TRBV7-8 to TRBJ1-3, with 8 bases matching TRBD1. The CDR3 covers 17 residues. CDR1 is SGHVS, CDR2 FQNEAQ, per germline. V shed 2 bases, J shed 0 bases, and the junction held 6 bases outside the gene matches. DNA for the CDR3: TGTGCCAGCAGCTTACTAGGACAGGGAGTCTCTGGAAACACCATATATTTT. Amino acid sequence: CASSLLGQGVSGNTIYF.

This rearrangement joins TRBV20-1 to TRBJ2-4; 9 bases agree with TRBD1. The CDR3 extends over 14 amino acids. Unmatched junction bases numbered 5, after V lost 3 bases and J lost 5 bases. The V gene's germline CDR1 is DFQATT and CDR2 SNEGSKA (reference sequence). The CDR3 region is CSASGTGSQNIQYF. For the CDR3, the DNA is TGCAGTGCTAGTGGGACAGGGAGCCAAAACATTCAGTACTTC.

Concerning this clonotype: This may arise from a read error, as a much more abundant clone is one base away. The chain is built from TRBV6-1 and TRBJ2-7, with D possibly called TRBD1 or TRBD2 (6 bases each). CDR1 is MNHNS, CDR2 SASEGT, per germline. Between the trimmed V and J ends, which lost 8 bases and 9 bases, there was a span of 26 bases. The CDR3 is 15 amino acids. This CDR3 is CASLVTPGTPEGQYF. The CDR3 nucleotides are TGTGCCAGCCTAGTGACCCCCGGGACACCGGAGGGGCAGTACTTC.

J is TRBJ2-1 and V is TRBV6-1, with D perhaps TRBD1 (6 bases). V was shortened by 6 bases and J by 7 bases, with 10 bases between the two germline ends. From germline, CDR1 is MNHNS and CDR2 SASEGT. The CDR3 totals 12 residues. This chain's CDR3 is CASRTGKNEQFF. For the CDR3, the DNA is TGTGCCAGCAGAACAGGGAAGAATGAGCAGTTCTTC.

This clonotype was seen at least ten times. The chain uses TRBV7-9 and TRBJ2-1, with TRBD2 matching 7 bases. The CDR3 runs 14 residues. J gave up 14 bases and V 4 bases, and 14 bases lay outside the gene matches. Germline V gives CDR1 SEHNR, CDR2 FQNEAQ (reference sequence). The CDR3 nucleotides are TGTGCCAGCAGCTCACTGGGGCTAGCGGTTTTCAAGTTCTTC. It yields the protein CASSSLGLAVFKFF.

The chain employs TRBV12-3 or TRBV12-4 and TRBJ2-2; 7 nucleotides line up with TRBD2. Losses at the gene ends were 5 bases for V and 6 bases for J; bases not matched to a gene: 3. The CDR3 has 13 residues. Here the CDR3 DNA reads TGTGCCAGCAGTCGCGGACTAGCCGGGGAGCTGTTTTTT. It encodes CASSRGLAGELFF.

This clonotype was seen a few times. The chain has TRBV20-1 and TRBJ2-7; possibly TRBD1 for D (5 bases). From germline, CDR1 is DFQATT and CDR2 SNEGSKA (reference sequence). The CDR3 runs to 14 residues. Trimming took 1 base from V and 2 from J, leaving 12 bases between them. Written as DNA, the CDR3 is TGCAGTGCTAGAGTCCCGGGCAGGGCCTACGAGCAGTACTTC. It codes for CSARVPGRAYEQYF.

J is TRBJ1-2 and V is TRBV12-3 or TRBV12-4, with D uncertain. The CDR3 covers 13 residues. Trimming took off 6 bases at V and 7 bases at J, with 15 bases between the two ends. The CDR3 DNA reads TGTGCCAGCAGCCCCACCCCACAATTTGGCTACACCTTC. Translated, it gives CASSPTPQFGYTF.

This clonotype was seen only a few times. J is TRBJ1-2 and V is TRBV12-5; weak D call: TRBD1 (6 bases). Germline lookup yields CDR1 LGHNT and CDR2 FRNRAP. V gave up 2 bases and J gave up 6 bases, with 19 bases separating them. CDR3 length: 16 residues. The CDR3 DNA is TGTGCTAGTGGTTTGCCGGGACACCAAAAGGACAATGGCTACACCTTC. This encodes CASGLPGHQKDNGYTF.

Only a few counts were recorded for this clonotype. The chain combines TRBV29-1 with TRBJ1-5; TRBD1 matches at 7 bases. With 7 bases clipped from V and 0 bases from J, the junction kept 12 bases outside the gene matches. The CDR3 spans 16 residues. Per the germline V gene, CDR1 is SQVTM and CDR2 is ANQGSEA. The DNA of the CDR3 is TGCAGCGAGACCGGGACAGACTGCTATAGCAATCAGCCCCAGCATTTT. Protein product: CSETGTDCYSNQPQHF.